The clone carrying this TCR beta chain was seen repeatedly, ten times or more. The CDR3 extends over 14 amino acids. Deletions cut 0 bases from V and 1 base from J, with 9 bases between. Germline V gene data show CDR1 as SQVTM and CDR2 as ANQGSEA. The library targeted TCRbeta and was prepared with unique molecular identifiers. One entry per CDR3 protein, called by TCRdb with MiXCR from the PCR reads. The profile shows roughly 180,000 distinct CDR3 sequences, less than 15% of them singletons. This sample was included in a study of T-cell reconstitution after alpha-beta-depleted transplantation in children.

The chain recombines TRBV29-1 with TRBJ1-1; D remains unclear. This material consisted of PBMCs from the stem cell graft donor, taken from the stem cell graft. This clonotype was sampled from a human donor who donated a stem cell graft to a child with acute lymphoblastic leukemia. Here the CDR3 reads CSVEDLVGNTEAFF. The CDR3 DNA reads TGCAGCGTTGAAGATTTAGTCGGGAACACTGAAGCTTTCTTT.